What follows are 19 T cell receptor beta chains derived from one specimen sequenced in a study of shared clonotypes between healthy human individuals. TCRdb keeps only in-frame clones here, not all; method: immunoSEQ multiplex PCR. Of around 700,000 clones in the sample, around 90% are singletons; the top ten hold approximately 24%. In the naive CD8 group, cells lacked CD45RO and were positively selected for CCR7, so terminally differentiated effector memory CD45RA+ cells were left out. Sequenced sample: naive CD8+ T cells sorted from blood. Source of these receptors: a man aged 30-40 years in good health.

V is TRBV9 and J is TRBJ2-1, with TRBD1 matching 11 bases. Unmatched junction bases numbered 2, after V lost 0 bases and J lost 9 bases. Germline V gives CDR1 SGDLS, CDR2 YYNGEE. This CDR3 has 14 amino acids. The CDR3 sequence is CASSVGTGGFEQFF. The CDR3 DNA is TGTGCCAGCAGCGTAGGGACAGGGGGCTTTGAGCAGTTCTTC.

This clone has a handful of counts. In the same sample, other DNA sequences code for this CDR3. This rearrangement joins TRBV6-5 to TRBJ1-1; D unclear. Germline values: CDR1 MNHEY, CDR2 SVGAGI. Deletions cut 4 bases from V and 4 bases from J, with 4 bases between. The CDR3 has 11 residues. The CDR3 DNA reads TGTGCCAGCAGTTGGGGCACTGAAGCTTTCTTT. It encodes CASSWGTEAFF.

The chain recombines TRBV9 with TRBJ2-1, with a possible D match to TRBD2 (5 bases). CDR1 is SGDLS and CDR2 is YYNGEE in the germline V gene. The germline V and J ends were trimmed by 4 bases and 0 bases, with 17 bases remaining between them. The CDR3 runs to 17 residues. The CDR3 region has the DNA TGTGCCAGCAGCCTACGGGGTGATCCATACTCCTACAATGAGCAGTTCTTC. This codes for CASSLRGDPYSYNEQFF.

The chain is built from TRBV6-6 and TRBJ2-1; 8 positions agree with TRBD2. Germline V lookup: CDR1 MNHNY, CDR2 SVGAGI (reference sequence). V shed 4 bases and J 6 bases; nucleotides not matched to a gene: 8. This CDR3 has 15 residues. The CDR3 DNA reads TGTGCCAGCAGTTTCCGGGAGGGTTTTTTCAATGAGCAGTTCTTC. Amino acid sequence: CASSFREGFFNEQFF.

V gene TRBV28 combines with J gene TRBJ2-7, with a tentative D call TRBD2 (6 bases). V was trimmed by 9 bases and J by 3 bases, leaving 21 bases between them. The V gene's germline CDR1 is MDHEN and CDR2 SYDVKM. The CDR3 runs to 15 residues. In DNA, the CDR3 is TGTGCCAGGATCGACATTTTCGGGAGACTCTACGAGCAGTACTTC. This gives the protein CARIDIFGRLYEQYF.

This clone was seen a single time. V is TRBV19 and J is TRBJ2-7, with 9 bases fitting TRBD2. The germline gives CDR1 LNHDA, CDR2 SQIVND (reference sequence). This CDR3 has 15 amino acids. J was trimmed by 3 bases and V by 6 bases; bases with no gene match: 9. CDR3 DNA: TGTGCCAGTAGGCATTTGACTAGCGGCGTCTACGAGCAGTACTTC. As protein: CASRHLTSGVYEQYF.

The CDR3 here is CASSHGSGRFYEQYF. Written as DNA, the CDR3 is TGTGCCAGCAGCCATGGTAGCGGGAGGTTCTACGAGCAGTACTTC. This sequence joins TRBV14 and TRBJ2-7; 10 nucleotides align to TRBD2. This CDR3 is built from 15 residues. V shed 3 bases and J 3 bases; nucleotides not matched to a gene: 5. Germline values: CDR1 SGHDN, CDR2 FVKESK.

This clone was counted a single time. J is TRBJ2-7 and V is TRBV7-2, with TRBD1 identical over 9 bases. CDR1 and CDR2 from the germline V gene are SGHTA and FQGNSA. After removal of 5 bases from V and 9 bases from J, the junction contained 14 bases not matched to a gene. The CDR3 sequence is 15 residues long. CDR3 residues: CASSLPPGQGPGQYF. In nucleotides, the CDR3 is TGTGCCAGCAGCCTGCCACCGGGACAGGGACCTGGGCAGTACTTC.

The count of this clone is one. CDR3 in amino acids: CASSPSPGAGGWNEQFF. The DNA for the CDR3 is TGTGCCAGCAGTCCCTCGCCGGGGGCGGGAGGTTGGAATGAGCAGTTCTTC. This chain links TRBV27 with TRBJ2-1; 8 bases line up with TRBD2. V was clipped by 5 bases and J by 7 bases; unmatched bases: 16. Per germline, CDR1 MNHEY and CDR2 SMNVEV (reference sequence). CDR3 size: 17 residues.

This chain joins TRBV14 and TRBJ2-2; D gene unclear. In germline, CDR1 is SGHDN, CDR2 FVKESK. The CDR3 extends over 13 amino acids. The V and J ends lost 4 bases and 5 bases respectively, with 8 bases between them. This CDR3 reads CASSPHVTGELFF. The CDR3 coding sequence is TGTGCCAGCAGCCCCCACGTGACCGGGGAGCTGTTTTTT.

This clone was observed a single time. The chain combines TRBV2 with TRBJ2-2, with 7 bases that match TRBD2. The V gene's germline CDR1 is SNHLY and CDR2 FYNNEI. The CDR3 totals 20 residues. V lost 3 bases and J lost 3; bases outside the gene matches: 19. The CDR3 reads CASSDWGGRAYKLHTGELFF. The CDR3 DNA reads TGTGCCAGCAGTGACTGGGGAGGGAGGGCCTACAAATTACACACCGGGGAGCTGTTTTTT. The variable domain in full, with the rest retrieved from reference TRBV2 and TRBJ2-2, is EPEVTQTPSHQVTQMGQEVILRCVPISNHLYFYWYRQILGQKVEFLVSFYNNEISEKSEIFDDQFSVERPDGSNFTLKIRSTKLEDSAMYFCASSDWGGRAYKLHTGELFFGEGSRLTVL.

Concerning this clone itself: An end of the junction differs from the germline gene, which may be a read error. This same CDR3 is encoded by further DNA sequences in the sample. The CDR3 protein is CASSQGPGQGDYEQYF. The CDR3 bases are TGCGCCAGCAGTCAAGGTCCCGGACAGGGGGACTACGAGCAGTACTTC. This chain links TRBV4-1 with TRBJ2-7; TRBD1 matches 10 bases. There are 16 residues in the CDR3. Germline values: CDR1 MGHRA, CDR2 YSYEKL.

V usage is TRBV30 and J usage is TRBJ2-7; perhaps TRBD1 as D (6 bases). CDR3 size: 13 residues. The germline CDR1 and CDR2 sequences are GTSNPN and SVGIG (reference sequence). Between the trimmed V and J ends, which lost 3 bases and 2 bases, there was a span of 11 bases. DNA of the CDR3: TGTGCCTGGAGGGACAGCGAACCCTACGAGCAGTACTTC. Translation gives CAWRDSEPYEQYF.

V is TRBV6-1 and J is TRBJ2-7; D is possibly TRBD2 (6 bases). The germline gives CDR1 MNHNS, CDR2 SASEGT. The CDR3 is 14 residues long. The ends were cut back, 3 bases at V and 0 bases at J, with 9 bases in the middle. CDR3 DNA sequence: TGTGCCAGCAGTGACGCGGGGACCTCCTACGAGCAGTACTTC. It is translated as CASSDAGTSYEQYF.

V and J are TRBV5-1 and TRBJ2-4; a weak D match, TRBD1 (6 bases). V lost 0 bases, J lost 0 bases, and 16 bases lay in between. CDR3 length: 18 amino acids. Germline values: CDR1 SGHRS, CDR2 YFSETQ. The CDR3 is CASSLDRDGARAKNIQYF. The CDR3 region has the DNA TGCGCCAGCAGCTTGGACAGGGACGGTGCTAGAGCCAAAAACATTCAGTACTTC.

The rearrangement joins TRBV28 to TRBJ1-2, with a tentative D call TRBD1 (6 bases). Germline V gene sequence: CDR1 MDHEN, CDR2 SYDVKM. Deletions cut 8 bases from V and 8 bases from J, with 15 bases between. The CDR3 extends over 12 amino acids. CDR3 bases: TGTGCCAGCGGAAACAGGGCTTGGGGCTACACCTTC. Its protein is CASGNRAWGYTF.

The V and J genes are TRBV29-1 and TRBJ2-5; TRBD2 matches at 9 bases. V was pared by 1 base and J by 10 bases, with 19 bases of the junction left unmatched. CDR3 size: 17 residues. Germline V gene sequence: CDR1 SQVTM, CDR2 ANQGSEA. In DNA, the CDR3 is TGCAGCGTTGAAGCCCGAGCGGGGTTTGGGACTAGCACCAACCAGTACTTC. Translated, it gives CSVEARAGFGTSTNQYF. Combining the CDR3 with reference TRBV29-1 and TRBJ2-5 gives the whole variable domain SAVISQKPSRDICQRGTSLTIQCQVDSQVTMMFWYRQQPGQSLTLIATANQGSEATYESGFVIDKFPISRPNLTFSTLTVSNMSPEDSSIYLCSVEARAGFGTSTNQYFGPGTRLLVL.

The V gene is TRBV15, the J gene TRBJ1-1; TRBD1 aligns across 7 bases. Trimming removed 5 bases from V and 4 bases from J; junction bases left unmatched: 10. The CDR3 loop spans 15 amino acids. Germline V CDR1 and CDR2: LNHNV, YYDKDF (reference sequence). The CDR3 sequence is CATSADRSEGTEAFF. CDR3 sequence (DNA): TGTGCCACCAGCGCGGACAGGTCGGAGGGCACTGAAGCTTTCTTT.

The chain employs TRBV6-8 and TRBJ1-5; no clear D gene. This CDR3 is built from 19 residues. V was shortened by 0 bases and J by 3 bases, with 21 bases between the two germline ends. Germline V gives CDR1 MNHGY, CDR2 SAAAGT. The CDR3 DNA reads TGTGCCAGCAGTTACTCTAGTGGAACAGCCGAGGTATTCAATCAGCCCCAGCATTTT. Its protein is CASSYSSGTAEVFNQPQHF.